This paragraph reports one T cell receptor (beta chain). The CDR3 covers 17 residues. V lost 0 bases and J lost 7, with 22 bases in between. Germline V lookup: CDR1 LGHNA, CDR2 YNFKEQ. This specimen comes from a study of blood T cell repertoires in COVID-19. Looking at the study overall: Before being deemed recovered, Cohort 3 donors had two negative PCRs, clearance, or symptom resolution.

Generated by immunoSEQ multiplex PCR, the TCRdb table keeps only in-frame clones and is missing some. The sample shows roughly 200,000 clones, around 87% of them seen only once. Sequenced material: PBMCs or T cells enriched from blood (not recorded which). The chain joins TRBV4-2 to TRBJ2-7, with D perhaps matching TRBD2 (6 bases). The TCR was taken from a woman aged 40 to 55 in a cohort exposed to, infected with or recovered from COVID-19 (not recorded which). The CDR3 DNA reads TGTGCCAGCAGCCAAGATATAGTGGGCGGGACTTCCTGGGAGCAGTACTTC. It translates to CASSQDIVGGTSWEQYF.